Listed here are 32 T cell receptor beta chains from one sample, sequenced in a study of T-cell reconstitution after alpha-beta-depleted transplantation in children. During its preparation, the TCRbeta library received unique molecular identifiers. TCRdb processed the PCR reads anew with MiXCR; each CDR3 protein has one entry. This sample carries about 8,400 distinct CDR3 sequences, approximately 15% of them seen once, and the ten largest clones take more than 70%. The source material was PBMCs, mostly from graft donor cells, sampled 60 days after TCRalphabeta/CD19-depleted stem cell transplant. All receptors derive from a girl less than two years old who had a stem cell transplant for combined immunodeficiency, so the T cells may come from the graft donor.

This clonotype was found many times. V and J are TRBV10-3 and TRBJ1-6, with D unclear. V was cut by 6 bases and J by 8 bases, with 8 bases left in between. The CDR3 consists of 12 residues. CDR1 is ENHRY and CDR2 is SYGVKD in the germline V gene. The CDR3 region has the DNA TGTGCCATCAGAGGAATCGATTCACCCCTCCACTTT. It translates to CAIRGIDSPLHF.

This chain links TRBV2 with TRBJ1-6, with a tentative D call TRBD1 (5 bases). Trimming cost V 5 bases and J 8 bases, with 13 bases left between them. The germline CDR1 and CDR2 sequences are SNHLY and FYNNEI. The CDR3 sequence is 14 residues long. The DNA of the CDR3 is TGTGCCAGCAGTTACGGCAGGGTTGATTCACCCCTCCACTTT. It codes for CASSYGRVDSPLHF.

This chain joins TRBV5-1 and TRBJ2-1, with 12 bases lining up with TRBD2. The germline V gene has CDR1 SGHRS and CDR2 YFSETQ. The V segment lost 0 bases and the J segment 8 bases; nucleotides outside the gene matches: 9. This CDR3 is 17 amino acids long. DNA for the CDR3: TGCGCCAGCAGCTTGGAGCTAGCGGGAGGGCCTGTCGATGAGCAGTTCTTC. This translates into CASSLELAGGPVDEQFF. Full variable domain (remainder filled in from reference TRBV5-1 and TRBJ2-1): KAGVTQTPRYLIKTRGQQVTLSCSPISGHRSVSWYQQTPGQGLQFLFEYFSETQRNKGNFPGRFSGRQFSNSRSEMNVSTLELGDSALYLCASSLELAGGPVDEQFFGPGTRLTVL.

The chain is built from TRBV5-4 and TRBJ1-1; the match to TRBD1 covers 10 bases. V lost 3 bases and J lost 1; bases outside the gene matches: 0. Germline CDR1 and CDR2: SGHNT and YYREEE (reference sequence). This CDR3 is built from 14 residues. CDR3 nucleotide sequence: TGTGCCAGCAGCTGGGACAGGGGGAACACTGAAGCTTTCTTT. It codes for CASSWDRGNTEAFF.

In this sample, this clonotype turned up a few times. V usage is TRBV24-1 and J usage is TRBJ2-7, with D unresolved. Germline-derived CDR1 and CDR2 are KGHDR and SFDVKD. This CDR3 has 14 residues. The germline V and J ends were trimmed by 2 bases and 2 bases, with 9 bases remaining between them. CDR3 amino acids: CATSDSYTTYEQYF. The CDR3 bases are TGTGCCACCAGTGATTCCTACACCACCTACGAGCAGTACTTC.

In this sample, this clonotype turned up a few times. The CDR3 sequence is CASSLGSSGGTYEQYF. The CDR3 bases are TGTGCCAGCAGCTTAGGATCTAGCGGGGGTACCTACGAGCAGTACTTC. The rearrangement links TRBV7-2 to TRBJ2-7; 10 nucleotides line up with TRBD2. V trimming: 1 base; J trimming: 2 bases; junction bases outside the gene matches: 5. This CDR3 has 16 residues. CDR1 and CDR2 (germline): SGHTA, FQGNSA.

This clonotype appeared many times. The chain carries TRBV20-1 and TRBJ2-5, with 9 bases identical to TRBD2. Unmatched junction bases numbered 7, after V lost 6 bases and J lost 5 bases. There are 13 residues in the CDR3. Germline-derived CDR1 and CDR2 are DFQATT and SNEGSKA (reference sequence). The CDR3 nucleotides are TGCAGTGCAATCGGGACTAGCCGGGAGACCCAGTACTTC. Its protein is CSAIGTSRETQYF.

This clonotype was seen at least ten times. The CDR3 spells CASSSLTGVGHNEQFF. The DNA of the CDR3 is TGTGCCAGCAGCTCACTGACAGGAGTGGGACACAATGAGCAGTTCTTC. The chain joins TRBV7-6 to TRBJ2-1; a possible D gene is TRBD1 (6 bases). This CDR3 contains 16 residues. Deletions cut 4 bases from V and 5 bases from J, with 18 bases between. Germline V CDR1 and CDR2: SGHVS, FNYEAQ.

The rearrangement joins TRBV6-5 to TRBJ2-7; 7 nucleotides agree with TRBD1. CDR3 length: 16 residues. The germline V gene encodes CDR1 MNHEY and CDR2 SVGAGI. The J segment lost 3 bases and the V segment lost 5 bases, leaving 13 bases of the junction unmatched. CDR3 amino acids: CASSASRGRVVYEQYF. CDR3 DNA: TGTGCCAGCAGTGCCTCGAGGGGGCGCGTGGTCTACGAGCAGTACTTC.

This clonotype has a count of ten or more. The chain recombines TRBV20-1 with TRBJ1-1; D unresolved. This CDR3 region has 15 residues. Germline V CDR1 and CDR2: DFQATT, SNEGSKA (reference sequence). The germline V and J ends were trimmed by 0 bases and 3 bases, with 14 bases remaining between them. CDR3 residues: CSARDRKGLDTEAFF. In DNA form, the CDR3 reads TGCAGTGCTAGAGATAGGAAAGGCTTGGACACTGAAGCTTTCTTT.

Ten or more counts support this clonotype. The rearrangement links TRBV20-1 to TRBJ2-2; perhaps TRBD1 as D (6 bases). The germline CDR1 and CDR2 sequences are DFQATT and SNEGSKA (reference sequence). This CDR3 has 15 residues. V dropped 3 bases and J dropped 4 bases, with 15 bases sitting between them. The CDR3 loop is CSASSRGVSTGELFF. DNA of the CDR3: TGCAGTGCTAGTTCCAGGGGCGTATCCACCGGGGAGCTGTTTTTT.

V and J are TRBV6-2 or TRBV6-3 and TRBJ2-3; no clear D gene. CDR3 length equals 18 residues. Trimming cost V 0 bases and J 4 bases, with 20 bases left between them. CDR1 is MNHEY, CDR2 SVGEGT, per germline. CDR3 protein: CASSYSTGGSAWADTQYF. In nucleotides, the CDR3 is TGTGCCAGCAGTTACTCGACCGGCGGTTCCGCCTGGGCAGATACGCAGTATTTT.

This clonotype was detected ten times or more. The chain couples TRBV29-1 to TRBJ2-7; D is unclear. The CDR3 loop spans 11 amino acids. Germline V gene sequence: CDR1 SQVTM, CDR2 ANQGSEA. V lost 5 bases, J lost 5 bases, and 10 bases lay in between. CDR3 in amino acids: CSVNGLNEQYF. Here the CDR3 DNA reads TGCAGCGTTAACGGGTTGAACGAGCAGTACTTC.

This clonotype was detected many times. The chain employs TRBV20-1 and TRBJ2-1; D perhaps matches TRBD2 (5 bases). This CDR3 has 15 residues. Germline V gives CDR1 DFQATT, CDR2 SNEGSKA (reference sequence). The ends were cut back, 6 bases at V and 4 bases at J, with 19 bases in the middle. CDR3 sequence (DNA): TGCAGTGCCAACCCGGGAACACGGCCTTACAATGAGCAGTTCTTC. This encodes CSANPGTRPYNEQFF.

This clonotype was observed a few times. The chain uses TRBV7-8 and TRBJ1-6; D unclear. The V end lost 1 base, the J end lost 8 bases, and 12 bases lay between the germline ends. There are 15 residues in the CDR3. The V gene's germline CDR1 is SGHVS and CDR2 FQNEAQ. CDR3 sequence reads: CASSLGDSRDSPLHF. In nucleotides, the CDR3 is TGTGCCAGCAGCTTAGGGGATTCTAGGGATTCACCCCTCCACTTT.

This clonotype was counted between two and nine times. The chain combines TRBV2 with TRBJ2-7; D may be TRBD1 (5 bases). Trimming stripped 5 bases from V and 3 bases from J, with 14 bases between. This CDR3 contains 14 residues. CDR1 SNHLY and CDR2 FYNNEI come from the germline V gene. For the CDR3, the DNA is TGTGCCAGCAGTATCATCACCCAGGGCTACGAGCAGTACTTC. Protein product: CASSIITQGYEQYF.

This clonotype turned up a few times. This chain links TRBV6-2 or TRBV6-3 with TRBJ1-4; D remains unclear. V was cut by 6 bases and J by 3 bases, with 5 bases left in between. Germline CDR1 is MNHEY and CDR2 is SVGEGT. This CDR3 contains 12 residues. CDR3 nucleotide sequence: TGTGCCAGCAGCCATCCTAATGAAAAACTGTTTTTT. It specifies CASSHPNEKLFF.

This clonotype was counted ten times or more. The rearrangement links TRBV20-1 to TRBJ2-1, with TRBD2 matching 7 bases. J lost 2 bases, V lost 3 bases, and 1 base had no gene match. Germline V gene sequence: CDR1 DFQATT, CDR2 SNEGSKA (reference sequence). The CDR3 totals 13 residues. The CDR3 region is CSASGRPYNEQFF. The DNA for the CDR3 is TGCAGTGCTAGCGGGAGGCCCTACAATGAGCAGTTCTTC.

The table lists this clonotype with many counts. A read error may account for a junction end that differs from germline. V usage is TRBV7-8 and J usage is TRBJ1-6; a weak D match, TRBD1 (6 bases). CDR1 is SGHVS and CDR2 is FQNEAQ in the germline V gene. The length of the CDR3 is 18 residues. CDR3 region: CASSSMGLQGSHNSPLHF. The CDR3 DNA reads TGTGCCAGCAGCTCGATGGGGTTACAGGGCTCCCATAATTCACCCCTCCACTTT.

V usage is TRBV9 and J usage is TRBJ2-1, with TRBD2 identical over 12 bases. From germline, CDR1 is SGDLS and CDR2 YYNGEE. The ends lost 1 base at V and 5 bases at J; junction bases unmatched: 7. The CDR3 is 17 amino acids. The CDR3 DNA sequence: TGTGCCAGCAGCGTATCCCGGACTAGCGGGAAGGACAATGAGCAGTTCTTC. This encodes CASSVSRTSGKDNEQFF.

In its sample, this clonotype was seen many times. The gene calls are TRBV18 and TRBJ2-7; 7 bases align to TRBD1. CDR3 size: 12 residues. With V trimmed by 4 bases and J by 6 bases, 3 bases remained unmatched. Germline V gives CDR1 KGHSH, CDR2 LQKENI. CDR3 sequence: CASSLRDSEQYF. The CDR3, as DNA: TGTGCCAGCTCACTACGGGACAGCGAGCAGTACTTC.

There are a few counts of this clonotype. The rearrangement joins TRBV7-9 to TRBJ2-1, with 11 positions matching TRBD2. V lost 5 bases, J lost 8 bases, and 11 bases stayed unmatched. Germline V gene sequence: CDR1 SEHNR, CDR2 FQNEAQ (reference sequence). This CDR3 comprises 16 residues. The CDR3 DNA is TGTGCCAGCAGCCCGGGACTAGCGGTCCGAATAGATGAGCAGTTCTTC. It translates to CASSPGLAVRIDEQFF.

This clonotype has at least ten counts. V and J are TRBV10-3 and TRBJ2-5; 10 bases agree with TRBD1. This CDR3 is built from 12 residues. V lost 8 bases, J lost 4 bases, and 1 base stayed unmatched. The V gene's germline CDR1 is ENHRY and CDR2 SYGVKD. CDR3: CAIGTGVETQYF. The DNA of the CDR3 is TGTGCCATCGGGACAGGGGTAGAGACCCAGTACTTC.

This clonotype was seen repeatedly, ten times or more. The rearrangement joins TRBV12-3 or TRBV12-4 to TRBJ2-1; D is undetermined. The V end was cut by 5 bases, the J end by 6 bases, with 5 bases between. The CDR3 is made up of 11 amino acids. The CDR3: CASSRSNEQFF. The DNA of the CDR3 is TGTGCCAGCAGTAGGAGCAATGAGCAGTTCTTC.

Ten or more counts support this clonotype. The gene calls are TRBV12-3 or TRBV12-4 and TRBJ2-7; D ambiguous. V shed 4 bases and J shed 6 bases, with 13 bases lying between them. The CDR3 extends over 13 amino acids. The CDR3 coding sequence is TGTGCCAGCAGTTCCCGGGCCGTCTTCGAGCAGTACTTC. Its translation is CASSSRAVFEQYF.

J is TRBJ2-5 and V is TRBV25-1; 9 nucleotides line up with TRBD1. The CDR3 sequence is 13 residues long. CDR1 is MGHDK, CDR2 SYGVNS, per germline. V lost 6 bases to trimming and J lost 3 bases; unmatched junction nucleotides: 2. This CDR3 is CASRRTGEETQYF. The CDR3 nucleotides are TGTGCCAGCAGAAGGACAGGGGAAGAGACCCAGTACTTC.

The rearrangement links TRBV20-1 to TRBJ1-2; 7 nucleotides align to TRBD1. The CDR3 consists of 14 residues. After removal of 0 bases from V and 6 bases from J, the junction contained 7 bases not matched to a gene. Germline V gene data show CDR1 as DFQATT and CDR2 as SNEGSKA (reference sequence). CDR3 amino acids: CSAREADRINGYTF. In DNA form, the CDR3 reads TGCAGTGCTAGAGAAGCGGACAGGATCAATGGCTACACCTTC.

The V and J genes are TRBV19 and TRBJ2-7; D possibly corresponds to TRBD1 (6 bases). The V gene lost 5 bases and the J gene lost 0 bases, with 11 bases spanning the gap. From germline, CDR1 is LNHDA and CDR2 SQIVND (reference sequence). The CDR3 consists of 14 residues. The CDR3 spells CASSLTGSSYEQYF. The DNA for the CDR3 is TGTGCCAGTAGTCTCACAGGGAGCTCCTACGAGCAGTACTTC.

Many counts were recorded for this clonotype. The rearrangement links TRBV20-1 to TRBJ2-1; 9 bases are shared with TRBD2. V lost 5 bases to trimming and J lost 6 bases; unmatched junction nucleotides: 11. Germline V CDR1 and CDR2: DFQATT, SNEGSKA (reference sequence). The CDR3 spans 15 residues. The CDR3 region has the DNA TGCAGTGCTCGAAAAGGTAGCGGGAGAGGCAATGAGCAGTTCTTC. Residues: CSARKGSGRGNEQFF.

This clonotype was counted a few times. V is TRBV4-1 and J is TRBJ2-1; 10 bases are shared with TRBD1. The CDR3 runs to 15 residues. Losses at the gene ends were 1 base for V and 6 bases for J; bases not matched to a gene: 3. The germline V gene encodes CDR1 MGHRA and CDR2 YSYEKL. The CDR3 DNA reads TGCGCCAGCAGCCAAGCCAGGACAGGGGGCAATGAGCAGTTCTTC. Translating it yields CASSQARTGGNEQFF.

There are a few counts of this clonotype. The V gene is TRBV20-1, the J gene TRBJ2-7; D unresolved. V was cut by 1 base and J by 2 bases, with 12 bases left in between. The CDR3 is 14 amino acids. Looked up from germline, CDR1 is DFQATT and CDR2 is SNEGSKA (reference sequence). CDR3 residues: CSARARPGTYEQYF. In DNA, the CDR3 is TGCAGTGCTAGAGCAAGGCCAGGTACCTACGAGCAGTACTTC.

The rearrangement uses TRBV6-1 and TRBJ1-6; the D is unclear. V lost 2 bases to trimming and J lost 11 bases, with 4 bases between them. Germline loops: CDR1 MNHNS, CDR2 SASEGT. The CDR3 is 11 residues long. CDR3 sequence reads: CASSEMTPLHF. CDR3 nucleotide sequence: TGTGCCAGCAGTGAAATGACACCCCTCCACTTT.